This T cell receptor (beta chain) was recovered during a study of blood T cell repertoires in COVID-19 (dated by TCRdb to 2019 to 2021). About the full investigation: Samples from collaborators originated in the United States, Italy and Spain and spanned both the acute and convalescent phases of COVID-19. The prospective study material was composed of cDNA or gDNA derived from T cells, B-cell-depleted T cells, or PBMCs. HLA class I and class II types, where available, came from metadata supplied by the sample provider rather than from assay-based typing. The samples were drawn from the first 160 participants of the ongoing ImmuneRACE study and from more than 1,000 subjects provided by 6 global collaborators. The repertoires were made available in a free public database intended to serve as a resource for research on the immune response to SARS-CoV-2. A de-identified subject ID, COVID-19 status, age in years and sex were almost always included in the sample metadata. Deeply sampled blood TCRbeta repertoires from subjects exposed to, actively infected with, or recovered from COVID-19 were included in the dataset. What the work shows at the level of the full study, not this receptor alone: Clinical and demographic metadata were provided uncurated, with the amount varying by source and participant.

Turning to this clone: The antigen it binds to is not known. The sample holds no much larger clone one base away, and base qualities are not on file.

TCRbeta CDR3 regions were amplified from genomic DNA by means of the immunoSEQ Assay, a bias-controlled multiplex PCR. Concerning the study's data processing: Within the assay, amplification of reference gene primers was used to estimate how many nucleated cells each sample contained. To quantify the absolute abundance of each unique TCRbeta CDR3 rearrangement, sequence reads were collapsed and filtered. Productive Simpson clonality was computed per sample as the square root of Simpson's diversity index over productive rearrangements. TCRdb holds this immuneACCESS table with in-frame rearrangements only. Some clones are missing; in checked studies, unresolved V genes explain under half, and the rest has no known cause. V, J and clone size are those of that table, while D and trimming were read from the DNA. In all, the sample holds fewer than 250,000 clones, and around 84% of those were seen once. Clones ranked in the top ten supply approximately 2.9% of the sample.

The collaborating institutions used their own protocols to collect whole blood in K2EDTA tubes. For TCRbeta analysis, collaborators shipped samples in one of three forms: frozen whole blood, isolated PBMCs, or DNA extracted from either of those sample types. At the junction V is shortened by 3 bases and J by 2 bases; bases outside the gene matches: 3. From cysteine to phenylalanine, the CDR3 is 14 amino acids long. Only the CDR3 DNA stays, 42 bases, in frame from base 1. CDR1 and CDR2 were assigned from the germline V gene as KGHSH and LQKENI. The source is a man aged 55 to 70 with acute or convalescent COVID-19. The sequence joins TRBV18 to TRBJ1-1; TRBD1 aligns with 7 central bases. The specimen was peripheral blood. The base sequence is TGTGCCAGCTCACCTCAGGGGGATAACACTGAAGCTTTCTTT. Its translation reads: CASSPQGDNTEAFF.